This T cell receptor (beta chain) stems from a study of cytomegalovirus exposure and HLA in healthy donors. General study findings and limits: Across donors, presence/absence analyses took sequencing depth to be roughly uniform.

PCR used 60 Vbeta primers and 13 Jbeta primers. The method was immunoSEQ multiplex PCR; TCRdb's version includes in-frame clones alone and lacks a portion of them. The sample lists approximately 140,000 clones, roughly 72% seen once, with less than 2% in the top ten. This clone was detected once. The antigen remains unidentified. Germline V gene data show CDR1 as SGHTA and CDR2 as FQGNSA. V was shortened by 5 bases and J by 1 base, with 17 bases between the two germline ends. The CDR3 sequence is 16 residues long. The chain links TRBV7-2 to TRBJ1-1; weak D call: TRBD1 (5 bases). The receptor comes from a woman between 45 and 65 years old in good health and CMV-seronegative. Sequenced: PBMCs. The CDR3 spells CASSPPWGAWNTEAFF. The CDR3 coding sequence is TGTGCCAGCAGCCCACCCTGGGGCGCTTGGAACACTGAAGCTTTCTTT.